This T cell receptor (beta chain) is from a study of blood T cell repertoires in COVID-19. Turning to the study itself: Spain, Italy and the United States supplied samples that represented acute and convalescent COVID-19.

Germline V gene sequence: CDR1 SGHAT, CDR2 FQNNGV. V shed 5 bases and J shed 7 bases, with 18 bases lying between them. This CDR3 is built from 15 residues. Measured with immunoSEQ multiplex PCR; TCRdb has only the in-frame clones, and not every one. The table has 150,000 to 180,000 clones, approximately 85% seen once. Seattle researchers signed up patients amid active infection and tracked them longitudinally. What was sequenced was peripheral blood. The chain carries TRBV11-2 and TRBJ2-1, with TRBD2 as a possible D gene (5 bases). The sequence came from a woman aged 55-70 years with COVID-19, enrolled during active disease. As DNA, the CDR3 is TGTGCCAGCAGCCACACCAGGACTGGTGGAAATGAGCAGTTCTTC. Translated, it gives CASSHTRTGGNEQFF.